The clone carrying this TCR beta chain came up a few times. Its antigen is currently unknown. MiXCR, applied by TCRdb to the RACE reads, yields one record per CDR3 protein. The sample consists of about 200,000 distinct CDR3 sequences, around 25% of them appearing once. This sample was included in a study of human T cells and chemical hapten exposure. At the level of the study: Variability of per-sample TCR yields stemmed mainly from small differences in pooled library volume.

Notes on the study in general: Sensitization with DPC brought no change to TCRs above 1 in 1000 in frequency.

As to time point: patch test 3, about 24 weeks after DPC sensitization. As to treatment: therapeutic diphenylcyclopropenone sensitization with weekly scalp DPC. The clonotype comes from a woman in her 40s with alopecia areata. Some clones in this sample may be carry-over from other donors' samples. Sequenced material: whole blood, taken in connection with sensitization to the hapten diphenylcyclopropenone (DPC).

CDR3 sequence: CASSSTRGTAKPQHF. In DNA form, the CDR3 reads TGTGCCAGCAGTTCTACGCGGGGGACAGCGAAGCCCCAGCATTTT. The rearrangement joins TRBV6-2 or TRBV6-3 to TRBJ1-5; 7 bases match TRBD1. CDR1 is MNHEY and CDR2 is SVGEGT in the germline V gene. Trimming removed 4 bases from V and 8 bases from J; junction bases left unmatched: 11. The CDR3 length is 15 residues.